These 20 T cell receptor beta chains were sequenced from one sample in a study of T cell changes during pregnancy in multiple sclerosis. Produced via immunoSEQ multiplex PCR; TCRdb's table is partial and in-frame only. This table holds approximately 9,000 clones, approximately 83% found once. The source was CD8+ T cells from peripheral blood mononuclear cells, collected in the third trimester of pregnancy. These receptors were obtained from a female donor in good health, enrolled as a control in a pregnancy study.

The chain joins TRBV6-6 to TRBJ1-1; no clear D gene. V was trimmed by 3 bases and J by 4 bases, leaving 6 bases between them. CDR1 and CDR2 from the germline V gene are MNHNY and SVGAGI (reference sequence). The CDR3 covers 12 residues. DNA of the CDR3: TGTGCCAGCAGTTATCGTTTCACTGAAGCTTTCTTT. Its translation is CASSYRFTEAFF.

V is TRBV7-3 and J is TRBJ2-2; 9 bases line up with TRBD2. After removal of 5 bases from V and 3 bases from J, the junction contained 7 bases not matched to a gene. Germline CDR1 reads SGHTA; CDR2 reads FQGTGA. This CDR3 is built from 16 residues. The CDR3 sequence: CASSPLAGGHTGELFF. The DNA for the CDR3 is TGTGCCAGCAGCCCTTTGGCGGGGGGGCACACCGGGGAGCTGTTTTTT. The full variable domain, completed using reference TRBV7-3 and TRBJ2-2, is GAGVSQTPSNKVTEKGKYVELRCDPISGHTALYWYRQSLGQGPEFLIYFQGTGAADDSGLPNDRFFAVRPEGSVSTLKIQRTERGDSAVYLCASSPLAGGHTGELFFGEGSRLTVL.

The chain employs TRBV6-1 and TRBJ1-2; 8 positions agree with TRBD1. Germline CDR1 MNHNS, CDR2 SASEGT. The V and J ends lost 10 bases and 8 bases, in that order; junction bases with no gene match: 9. The CDR3 length is 12 residues. As DNA, the CDR3 is TGTGCCAACAGGGGGGCAACTCGAGGCTACACCTTC. As protein: CANRGATRGYTF.

The chain recombines TRBV7-9 with TRBJ2-7, with TRBD1 matching 8 bases. Germline V gives CDR1 SEHNR, CDR2 FQNEAQ (reference sequence). The CDR3 spans 16 residues. V was clipped by 4 bases and J by 7 bases; unmatched bases: 15. The CDR3 spells CASSSFGTGIGEEQYF. In nucleotides, the CDR3 is TGTGCCAGCAGCTCATTTGGGACAGGCATCGGCGAGGAGCAGTACTTC.

There are a few counts of this clone. The chain recombines TRBV9 with TRBJ1-1; D remains unclear. The germline V gene has CDR1 SGDLS and CDR2 YYNGEE. The CDR3 totals 11 residues. The germline V and J ends were trimmed by 4 bases and 7 bases, with 8 bases remaining between them. The CDR3, as DNA: TGTGCCAGCAGCTCGAGATTTGAAGCTTTCTTT. It specifies CASSSRFEAFF.

A word on this clone: An end of the junction does not agree with germline; a read error may underlie this. J is TRBJ2-3 and V is TRBV7-2, with TRBD2 identical over 8 bases. The germline V gene has CDR1 SGHTA and CDR2 FQGNSA. CDR3 length: 14 amino acids. CDR3 amino acids: CASSPWTSRDTQYF. The CDR3 coding sequence is TGTGCCAGCAGCCCATGGACTAGCAGAGATACGCAGTATTTT.

The V gene is TRBV4-1, the J gene TRBJ2-7; D gene uncertain. The CDR3 covers 15 residues. Looked up from germline, CDR1 is MGHRA and CDR2 is YSYEKL. Trimming removed 1 base from V and 2 bases from J, with 12 bases in between. CDR3 sequence (DNA): TGCGCCAGCAGCCAAGGTGGAGACGGAGCCTACGAGCAGTACTTC. It specifies CASSQGGDGAYEQYF.

In its sample, this clone was seen a few times. The rearrangement uses TRBV7-2 and TRBJ2-2, with 7 bases that match TRBD2. CDR3 size: 16 residues. Germline V CDR1 and CDR2: SGHTA, FQGNSA. CDR3 in DNA: TGTGCGACTACCAAGGATCGGGAGGCAAACACCGGGGAGCTGTTTTTT. It specifies CATTKDREANTGELFF.

The chain employs TRBV5-1 and TRBJ1-2; D possibly corresponds to TRBD1 (6 bases). Germline assignment: CDR1 SGHRS and CDR2 YFSETQ. The CDR3 consists of 14 residues. V gave up 4 bases and J gave up 6 bases, with 16 bases separating them. Here the CDR3 reads CASSSTRTADGYTF. CDR3 DNA sequence: TGCGCCAGCAGCAGTACCAGGACAGCCGATGGCTACACCTTC.

This chain uses TRBV27 with TRBJ2-5; 10 bases align to TRBD2. V shed 5 bases, J shed 4 bases, and the junction held 10 bases outside the gene matches. Per germline, CDR1 MNHEY and CDR2 SMNVEV (reference sequence). The CDR3 is 16 residues long. CDR3 loop: CASSPLLAGVVETQYF. The CDR3 nucleotides read TGTGCCAGCAGTCCCCTCCTAGCGGGAGTGGTAGAGACCCAGTACTTC.

This sequence joins TRBV6-4 and TRBJ2-1; 9 positions match TRBD2. The V segment lost 0 bases and the J segment 7 bases; nucleotides outside the gene matches: 4. CDR1 and CDR2 (germline): MRHNA, SNTAGT. The CDR3 is made up of 15 amino acids. As DNA, the CDR3 is TGTGCCAGCAGTGACTCTCCTAGCGGGGCTAATGAGCAGTTCTTC. Amino acids: CASSDSPSGANEQFF.

The rearrangement uses TRBV6-1 and TRBJ2-1; D gene unclear. This CDR3 has 13 amino acids. Trimming pared 0 bases from V and 7 bases from J, leaving 7 bases between. Germline CDR1 is MNHNS and CDR2 is SASEGT. The CDR3 here is CASSEAEVNEQFF. CDR3 bases: TGTGCCAGCAGTGAAGCTGAGGTTAATGAGCAGTTCTTC.

V and J are TRBV10-3 and TRBJ1-4; 8 bases align to TRBD1. Germline V lookup: CDR1 ENHRY, CDR2 SYGVKD. The CDR3 contains 16 residues. V shed 3 bases and J 7 bases; nucleotides not matched to a gene: 10. CDR3 loop: CAISDGAGGAGEKLFF. CDR3 in DNA: TGTGCCATCAGTGATGGGGCAGGGGGCGCAGGTGAAAAACTGTTTTTT.

This chain connects TRBV7-9 to TRBJ2-1, with 7 bases that match TRBD1. The germline V gene encodes CDR1 SEHNR and CDR2 FQNEAQ (reference sequence). The junction had 2 bases not matched to a gene; V was cut back by 1 base and J by 2 bases. The CDR3 contains 15 residues. The CDR3 loop reads CASSLGQGAYNEQFF. In nucleotides, the CDR3 is TGTGCCAGCAGCTTAGGGCAGGGGGCCTACAATGAGCAGTTCTTC.

V and J are TRBV7-2 and TRBJ2-7; a weak D match, TRBD2 (5 bases). CDR3 size: 15 residues. CDR1 SGHTA and CDR2 FQGNSA come from the germline V gene. V dropped 1 base and J dropped 2 bases, with 12 bases sitting between them. This CDR3 is CASSLERLATYEQYF. The DNA of the CDR3 is TGTGCCAGCAGCTTAGAGCGGCTAGCCACCTACGAGCAGTACTTC.

This clone was seen a few times. V and J are TRBV9 and TRBJ2-2, with D possibly being TRBD1 (6 bases). CDR3 size: 13 residues. Germline V CDR1 and CDR2: SGDLS, YYNGEE. V was cut by 3 bases and J by 7 bases, with 10 bases left in between. CDR3 sequence reads: CASSGRGSGELFF. CDR3 DNA sequence: TGTGCCAGCAGCGGCAGGGGAAGCGGGGAGCTGTTTTTT.

J is TRBJ2-7 and V is TRBV5-1; 12 bases agree with TRBD2. There are 15 residues in the CDR3. V dropped 3 bases and J dropped 2; count of bases not matched to a gene: 3. The germline CDR1 and CDR2 sequences are SGHRS and YFSETQ. The CDR3 DNA follows: TGCGCCAGCAGCTCTAGCGGGGGGGCGACCTACGAGCAGTACTTC. As protein: CASSSSGGATYEQYF. Complete variable domain (other parts from reference TRBV5-1 and TRBJ2-7): KAGVTQTPRYLIKTRGQQVTLSCSPISGHRSVSWYQQTPGQGLQFLFEYFSETQRNKGNFPGRFSGRQFSNSRSEMNVSTLELGDSALYLCASSSSGGATYEQYFGPGTRLTVT.

This chain connects TRBV6-4 to TRBJ1-2; D gene unclear. Looked up from germline, CDR1 is MRHNA and CDR2 is SNTAGT. There are 16 residues in the CDR3. The V gene lost 3 bases and the J gene lost 8 bases, with 22 bases spanning the gap. The CDR3 protein is CASSDSDRGHSGGYTF. Written as DNA, the CDR3 is TGTGCCAGCAGTGATTCCGATCGGGGTCACTCGGGCGGCTACACCTTC.

This clone has only one observation. The rearrangement joins TRBV28 to TRBJ2-1; 7 bases match TRBD2. CDR3 size: 14 residues. CDR1 is MDHEN, CDR2 SYDVKM, per germline. V gave up 10 bases and J gave up 6 bases; unmatched junction bases: 12. The CDR3 DNA follows: TGTGCCACCTCCAGTGCGGGAGAGAGCAATGAGCAGTTCTTC. Protein sequence: CATSSAGESNEQFF.

V gene TRBV6-7 combines with J gene TRBJ2-2; D is perhaps TRBD2 (5 bases). TRBV6-7 is noted as an ORF with a role that remains uncertain. V lost 10 bases, J lost 6 bases, and 15 bases lay in between. This CDR3 spans 13 amino acids. This chain's CDR3 is CATLGSHPGELFF. Here the CDR3 DNA reads TGTGCCACCTTGGGGAGCCACCCCGGGGAGCTGTTTTTT.